A single sample is the source of the 10 T cell receptor beta chains below, sequenced in a study of blood T cell repertoires in COVID-19. Data came from immunoSEQ multiplex PCR; TCRdb stores just in-frame clones and leaves some out. The sample shows some 8,300 clones, 86% of them seen only once. The sample consisted of peripheral blood. The receptors stem from a man in his sixties with acute or convalescent COVID-19.

This sequence joins TRBV19 and TRBJ1-6, with a tentative D call TRBD1 (6 bases). Germline CDR1 is LNHDA and CDR2 is SQIVND (reference sequence). V gave up 5 bases and J gave up 9 bases, with 20 bases separating them. The CDR3 consists of 16 residues. The CDR3 is CASSFLTGIRGSPLHF. The CDR3 region has the DNA TGTGCCAGTAGTTTCCTAACAGGGATCCGGGGTTCACCCCTCCACTTT.

The genes are TRBV28 and TRBJ1-2, with TRBD1 as a possible D gene (5 bases). In germline, CDR1 is MDHEN, CDR2 SYDVKM. The length of the CDR3 is 13 residues. With 3 bases removed from V and 8 bases from J, the gap between germline ends came to 13 bases. CDR3 DNA: TGTGCCAGCAGTTTCCCCGTGGGGGGGGGCTACACCTTC. Amino acid sequence: CASSFPVGGGYTF.

The genes are TRBV10-3 and TRBJ1-2; 9 bases line up with TRBD1. This CDR3 comprises 15 residues. Unmatched junction bases numbered 12, after V lost 8 bases and J lost 5 bases. Germline CDR1 ENHRY, CDR2 SYGVKD. CDR3 protein: CAIPGVGQGPYGYTF. CDR3 nucleotides: TGTGCCATCCCCGGCGTGGGACAGGGCCCTTATGGCTACACCTTC.

The V call is TRBV11-2, the J call TRBJ1-5, with a weak D call TRBD1 (6 bases). Trimming stripped 6 bases from V and 6 bases from J, with 15 bases between. Per the germline V gene, CDR1 is SGHAT and CDR2 is FQNNGV. The CDR3 length is 14 residues. CDR3 DNA: TGTGCCAGCAGTCCCGGGACAATCGGTCAGCCCCAGCATTTT. Amino acids: CASSPGTIGQPQHF.

J is TRBJ1-5 and V is TRBV2; D possibly corresponds to TRBD1 (6 bases). Trimming took 10 bases from V and 3 from J, leaving 16 bases between them. This CDR3 has 14 residues. Germline V lookup: CDR1 SNHLY, CDR2 FYNNEI. As DNA, the CDR3 is TGTGCCACCACCGACAGGACGCCCAATCAGCCCCAGCATTTT. The encoded protein is CATTDRTPNQPQHF.

V usage is TRBV2 and J usage is TRBJ1-2, with 7 bases lining up with TRBD1. The germline V gene encodes CDR1 SNHLY and CDR2 FYNNEI. V dropped 3 bases and J dropped 11; count of bases not matched to a gene: 6. CDR3 length: 12 amino acids. CDR3 protein: CASSEEQGTYTF. In DNA form, the CDR3 reads TGTGCCAGCAGTGAGGAACAGGGGACATACACCTTC.

The chain couples TRBV18 to TRBJ1-5; D not certain. Germline loops: CDR1 KGHSH, CDR2 LQKENI. V lost 0 bases to trimming and J lost 0 bases, with 6 bases between them. The CDR3 contains 15 residues. CDR3 in DNA: TGTGCCAGCTCACCACCGGCTTATAGCAATCAGCCCCAGCATTTT. Residues: CASSPPAYSNQPQHF.

The V call is TRBV4-1, the J call TRBJ2-3, with D unresolved. V was pared by 1 base and J by 0 bases, with 8 bases between. Germline-derived CDR1 and CDR2 are MGHRA and YSYEKL. This CDR3 contains 15 residues. CDR3 residues: CASSQAWASTDTQYF. As DNA, the CDR3 is TGCGCCAGCAGCCAAGCATGGGCTAGCACAGATACGCAGTATTTT.

This clone has only one observation. The V gene is TRBV29-1, the J gene TRBJ2-2, with D possibly being TRBD1 (6 bases). In germline, CDR1 is SQVTM, CDR2 ANQGSEA. CDR3 size: 16 residues. The V gene lost 1 base and the J gene lost 0 bases, with 12 bases spanning the gap. The CDR3 loop reads CSVEGTDRTNTGELFF. The CDR3 DNA is TGCAGCGTTGAAGGAACCGACAGGACGAACACCGGGGAGCTGTTTTTT.

The chain combines TRBV9 with TRBJ1-2; D is uncertain. Germline CDR1 and CDR2: SGDLS and YYNGEE. This CDR3 has 17 residues. V was pared by 3 bases and J by 2 bases, with 20 bases between. CDR3 region: CASSGDYNLPVNYGYTF. CDR3 nucleotides: TGTGCCAGCAGCGGCGATTATAACCTTCCGGTAAACTATGGCTACACCTTC. Together with reference TRBV9 and TRBJ1-2, the CDR3 gives the full variable domain: DSGVTQTPKHLITATGQRVTLRCSPRSGDLSVYWYQQSLDQGLQFLIQYYNGEERAKGNILERFSAQQFPDLHSELNLSSLELGDSALYFCASSGDYNLPVNYGYTFGSGTRLTVV.